Presented here are 14 T cell receptor beta chains from one specimen sequenced in a study of blood T cell repertoires in COVID-19. Here immunoSEQ multiplex PCR was the method, and the copy in TCRdb shows in-frame clones only, minus some. Of approximately 220,000 clones in the sample, 82% were seen once. The sequenced material came from peripheral blood. These receptor sequences come from a woman in her seventies with acute or convalescent COVID-19.

The chain employs TRBV7-2 and TRBJ1-4; unclear D gene. This CDR3 comprises 15 residues. V was cut by 1 base and J by 3 bases, with 9 bases left in between. The germline V gene encodes CDR1 SGHTA and CDR2 FQGNSA. The CDR3 DNA follows: TGTGCCAGCAGCTTAGTTCGGAGGTCTAATGAAAAACTGTTTTTT. Its protein product is CASSLVRRSNEKLFF.

The genes are TRBV5-1 and TRBJ2-7, with D possibly TRBD2 on 6 matching bases. Germline lookup yields CDR1 SGHRS and CDR2 YFSETQ. The CDR3 is 15 amino acids. V was trimmed by 3 bases and J by 6 bases, leaving 19 bases between them. The CDR3 is CASSSTTGLRVEQYF. The CDR3 DNA follows: TGCGCCAGCAGCTCGACCACGGGACTCAGGGTCGAGCAGTACTTC.

The chain couples TRBV13 to TRBJ2-7; D ambiguous. Germline V lookup: CDR1 PRHDT, CDR2 FYEKMQ (reference sequence). V was trimmed by 2 bases and J by 6 bases, leaving 11 bases between them. This CDR3 has 13 residues. The chain's CDR3 is CASSLRAGREQYF. The CDR3 DNA sequence: TGTGCCAGCAGCTTACGAGCTGGGCGCGAGCAGTACTTC.

This sequence joins TRBV5-4 and TRBJ1-1, with 9 bases that match TRBD1. The germline V gene encodes CDR1 SGHNT and CDR2 YYREEE (reference sequence). Trimming cost V 4 bases and J 0 bases; bases outside gene matches: 10. The CDR3 consists of 17 residues. The CDR3 loop is CASSLVGTGTVNTEAFF. CDR3 nucleotides: TGTGCCAGCAGCCTCGTCGGGACAGGGACTGTGAACACTGAAGCTTTCTTT.

This chain uses TRBV19 with TRBJ1-5; maybe TRBD1 (5 bases). The V gene's germline CDR1 is LNHDA and CDR2 SQIVND (reference sequence). V lost 3 bases and J 6 bases, leaving 15 bases between the germline ends. There are 15 residues in the CDR3. CDR3 coding DNA: TGTGCCAGTAGTATCCAGGGTGTTGGAAGTCAGCCCCAGCATTTT. Protein: CASSIQGVGSQPQHF.

This clone was seen ten or more times. The chain carries TRBV21-1 and TRBJ1-6; TRBD1 is taken as the D call from the table, unchecked against the DNA. TRBV21-1 constitutes a pseudogene. This CDR3 spans 15 amino acids. The DNA for the CDR3 is TGTGCCAGCAGCAAACCGGGACAGTTAAATTCACCCCTCCACTTT. Encoded protein: CASSKPGQLNSPLHF.

This chain uses TRBV11-3 with TRBJ2-3; TRBD2 aligns across 8 bases. From germline, CDR1 is SGHNT and CDR2 YENEEA. The CDR3 runs to 15 residues. The junction had 4 bases not matched to a gene; V was cut back by 5 bases and J by 0 bases. CDR3 sequence (DNA): TGTGCCAGCAGCGATAGCGGGGCTAGCACAGATACGCAGTATTTT. Its protein is CASSDSGASTDTQYF.

This chain's CDR3 is CASRNGGAGETQYF. Here the CDR3 DNA reads TGTGCCAGTAGAAACGGGGGGGCCGGAGAGACCCAGTACTTC. V gene TRBV28 combines with J gene TRBJ2-5; 8 bases match TRBD2. J gave up 4 bases and V 9 bases, and 10 bases lay outside the gene matches. The CDR3 runs 14 residues. CDR1 MDHEN and CDR2 SYDVKM come from the germline V gene.

This rearrangement joins TRBV28 to TRBJ1-1; D is possibly TRBD1 (6 bases). The CDR3 runs to 14 residues. Trimming removed 2 bases from V and 1 base from J, with 8 bases in between. Germline V lookup: CDR1 MDHEN, CDR2 SYDVKM. The CDR3 region is CASSLRGGNTEAFF. The CDR3 DNA sequence: TGTGCCAGCAGTTTAAGGGGGGGGAACACTGAAGCTTTCTTT.

The chain is built from TRBV6-5 and TRBJ2-4; tentative D call: TRBD2 (6 bases). Germline CDR1 reads MNHEY; CDR2 reads SVGAGI. This CDR3 is built from 14 residues. Trimming cost V 2 bases and J 9 bases, with 14 bases left between them. The CDR3 protein is CASSYDRGFSIQYF. CDR3 sequence (DNA): TGTGCCAGCAGTTACGATCGGGGGTTCAGCATTCAGTACTTC.

The rearrangement joins TRBV7-8 to TRBJ1-5, with 8 nucleotides matching TRBD1. The ends lost 4 bases at V and 7 bases at J; junction bases unmatched: 3. The germline V gene has CDR1 SGHVS and CDR2 FQNEAQ. This CDR3 is built from 13 residues. In DNA, the CDR3 is TGTGCCAGCAGCTCCGACAGGGGCCAGCCCCAGCATTTT. It codes for CASSSDRGQPQHF.

J is TRBJ1-2 and V is TRBV6-1; D unclear. With 2 bases removed from V and 12 bases from J, the gap between germline ends came to 16 bases. This CDR3 is built from 13 residues. The germline V gene encodes CDR1 MNHNS and CDR2 SASEGT. The CDR3 DNA reads TGTGCCAGCAGTGAATCACTACGGCTTGGAGACACCTTC. It translates to CASSESLRLGDTF.

V usage is TRBV9 and J usage is TRBJ2-3; a possible D gene is TRBD2 (6 bases). The CDR3 consists of 15 residues. Germline V gives CDR1 SGDLS, CDR2 YYNGEE. The germline V and J ends were trimmed by 9 bases and 5 bases, with 22 bases remaining between them. In nucleotides, the CDR3 is TGTGCCACCGGTGGAGGGGTTAACAGTGGAGATACGCAGTATTTT. It is translated as CATGGGVNSGDTQYF.

This sequence joins TRBV11-2 and TRBJ2-7, with D tentatively TRBD1 (6 bases). CDR3 length equals 14 residues. Germline V gives CDR1 SGHAT, CDR2 FQNNGV. V was trimmed by 5 bases and J by 0 bases, leaving 11 bases between them. As DNA, the CDR3 is TGTGCCAGCAGCCGCACGGACAGCTCCTACGAGCAGTACTTC. Protein: CASSRTDSSYEQYF.